Following are 3 T cell receptor beta chains from one sample sequenced in a study of regulatory T cells in long-lasting Graves disease. Library construction for TCR beta used iRepertoire HTBI primers and Arm-PCR of CDR3 regions. From the multiplex PCR reads, TCRdb called clonotypes with MiXCR, one entry per CDR3 protein. The sample lists about 400,000 distinct CDR3 sequences, about 17% occurring once. Time point: newly diagnosed GD, antithyroid drugs for less than 3 months. The TCR library was made from RNA that had been extracted from PBMCs in TRIzol. The sample was also linked to a second study, of T cells in Graves' hyperthyroidism and ophthalmopathy.

The sample here was peripheral blood mononuclear cells (PBMCs), taken at new diagnosis, from a patient treated with antithyroid drugs. These receptors all stem from a woman aged 18-29 years with Graves disease.

This clonotype was picked up a small number of times. V and J are TRBV7-9 and TRBJ2-1; TRBD2 matches 12 bases. The V and J ends lost 4 bases and 8 bases, in that order; junction bases with no gene match: 6. CDR3 size: 15 residues. Germline V gene sequence: CDR1 SEHNR, CDR2 FQNEAQ (reference sequence). CDR3 amino acids: CASSSTSGSPDEQFF. The CDR3 DNA follows: TGTGCCAGCAGCTCGACTAGCGGGAGCCCCGATGAGCAGTTCTTC.

The V and J genes are TRBV19 and TRBJ2-7; D might be TRBD1 (6 bases). CDR3 size: 13 residues. Germline V gene sequence: CDR1 LNHDA, CDR2 SQIVND (reference sequence). V was cut by 3 bases and J by 3 bases, with 9 bases left in between. CDR3 residues: CASSIGTNYEQYF. CDR3 nucleotides: TGTGCCAGTAGTATTGGGACAAACTACGAGCAGTACTTC. The variable domain in full, completed from reference TRBV19 and TRBJ2-7, reads DGGITQSPKYLFRKEGQNVTLSCEQNLNHDAMYWYRQDPGQGLRLIYYSQIVNDFQKGDIAEGYSVSREKKESFPLTVTSAQKNPTAFYLCASSIGTNYEQYFGPGTRLTVT.

V usage is TRBV12-3 or TRBV12-4 and J usage is TRBJ1-6; the D is unclear. V lost 10 bases and J lost 0, with 10 bases in between. This CDR3 has 14 residues. The CDR3 loop is CATQFGSYNSPLHF. The CDR3 DNA reads TGTGCCACCCAATTTGGCTCCTATAATTCACCCCTCCACTTT.